This TCR beta chain is drawn from a study of vaccination effects on CD4 cells after COVID-19. In the study overall: Each participant was administered two doses of either the BNT162b2 or the mRNA-1273 vaccine.

Concerning this clone: Its antigen is unknown.

After removal of 0 bases from V and 4 bases from J, the junction contained 3 bases not matched to a gene. This CDR3 is 14 amino acids long. Germline values: CDR1 SGHRS, CDR2 YFSETQ. After expansion with viral peptide pools in the ViraFEST assay, antigen-specific CD4+ T cells were sequenced. At the end of less than 12 days of culture, CD4+ T cells were isolated. None of these healthy vaccinees had been infected with SARS-CoV-2 before vaccination. A half-volume exchange with IL-2 medium occurred on days 3 and 7. Some clones are missing from TCRdb's copy, which holds only in-frame ones; the method was immunoSEQ multiplex PCR. The repertoire holds around 23,000 clones, with 76% as singletons.

This clonotype originated in a human donor who received a COVID-19 vaccine. The input for sequencing was CD4+ T cells from PBMCs cultured with HCoV-NL63 spike peptides, taken before COVID-19 vaccination. This rearrangement joins TRBV5-1 to TRBJ1-2, with TRBD1 identical over 7 bases. CDR3 in DNA: TGCGCCAGCAGCTTGGAGGGGACAGCCTATGGCTACACCTTC. It codes for CASSLEGTAYGYTF.